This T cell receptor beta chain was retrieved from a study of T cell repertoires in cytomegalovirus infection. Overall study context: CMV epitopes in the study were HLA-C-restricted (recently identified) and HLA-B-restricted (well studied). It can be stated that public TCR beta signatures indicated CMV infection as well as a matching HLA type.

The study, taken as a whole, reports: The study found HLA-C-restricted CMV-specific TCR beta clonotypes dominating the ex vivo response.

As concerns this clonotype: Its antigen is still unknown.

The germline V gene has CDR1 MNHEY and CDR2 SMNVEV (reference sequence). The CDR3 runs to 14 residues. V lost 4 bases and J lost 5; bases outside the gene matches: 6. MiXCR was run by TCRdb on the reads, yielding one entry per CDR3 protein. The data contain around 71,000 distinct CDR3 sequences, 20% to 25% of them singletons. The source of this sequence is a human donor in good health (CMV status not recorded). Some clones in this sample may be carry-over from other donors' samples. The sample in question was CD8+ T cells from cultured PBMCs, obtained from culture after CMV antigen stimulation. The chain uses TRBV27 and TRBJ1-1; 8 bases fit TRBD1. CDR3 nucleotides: TGTGCCAGCAGTTCGCCGGGACAGGCAACTGAAGCTTTCTTT. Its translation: CASSSPGQATEAFF.